Below, 15 T cell receptor beta chains from the same sample are listed, as sequenced in a study of T cells in localized non-small cell lung cancer. Sequencing was performed with immunoSEQ multiplex PCR; in TCRdb, only in-frame clones are kept and a portion is missing. This table has over 8,500 clones, roughly four fifths appearing once. Here the sequenced sample was peripheral blood mononuclear cells, taken before any cancer treatment. Every receptor here comes from a female donor older than 55 with stage II lung adenocarcinoma.

The chain is built from TRBV5-1 and TRBJ2-6, with TRBD1 matching over 8 bases. This CDR3 is 17 amino acids long. The V gene's germline CDR1 is SGHRS and CDR2 YFSETQ. The V segment lost 4 bases and the J segment 0 bases; nucleotides outside the gene matches: 6. The CDR3 here is CASSLTGASSGANVLTF. The CDR3 DNA reads as TGCGCCAGCAGCCTGACAGGGGCGAGCTCTGGGGCCAACGTCCTGACTTTC.

The chain couples TRBV2 to TRBJ2-3; no clear D gene. CDR3 size: 13 residues. V was clipped by 6 bases and J by 0 bases, with 7 bases between them. The germline gives CDR1 SNHLY, CDR2 FYNNEI. The DNA of the CDR3 is TGTGCCAGCAGGACTGATAGCACAGATACGCAGTATTTT. Translated: CASRTDSTDTQYF. The entire variable domain, with the rest obtained from reference TRBV2 and TRBJ2-3, is as follows: EPEVTQTPSHQVTQMGQEVILRCVPISNHLYFYWYRQILGQKVEFLVSFYNNEISEKSEIFDDQFSVERPDGSNFTLKIRSTKLEDSAMYFCASRTDSTDTQYFGPGTRLTVL.

The V and J genes are TRBV7-2 and TRBJ1-2; TRBD1 matches 8 bases. This CDR3 has 15 amino acids. Germline CDR1 SGHTA, CDR2 FQGNSA. Trimming took 5 bases from V and 4 from J; bases not matched to a gene: 9. CDR3 nucleotides: TGTGCCAGCAGCCGATCCGGGACAGGCTCCTATGGCTACACCTTC. Translated, it gives CASSRSGTGSYGYTF.

V usage is TRBV7-2 and J usage is TRBJ2-3; TRBD2 agrees at 12 bases. Trimming at V came to 3 bases and at J to 5 bases, leaving 12 bases not matched to a gene. This CDR3 contains 18 residues. Germline CDR1 and CDR2: SGHTA and FQGNSA. CDR3 amino acids: CASSLRPLAGGPGDTQYF. The CDR3 nucleotides read TGTGCCAGCAGCTTGAGGCCGCTAGCGGGGGGGCCGGGAGATACGCAGTATTTT.

This chain uses TRBV6-5 with TRBJ1-6, with 7 bases that match TRBD1. Per germline, CDR1 MNHEY and CDR2 SVGAGI. V shed 7 bases and J 10 bases; nucleotides not matched to a gene: 4. There are 12 residues in the CDR3. This CDR3 reads CASTTGESPLHF. CDR3 nucleotides: TGTGCCAGCACCACAGGGGAATCACCCCTCCACTTT.

The chain is built from TRBV19 and TRBJ2-6, with unresolved D. Trimming shortened V by 3 bases and J by 4 bases, and 4 bases separated the two germline ends. This CDR3 comprises 13 residues. Looked up from germline, CDR1 is LNHDA and CDR2 is SQIVND (reference sequence). The DNA for the CDR3 is TGTGCCAGTAGTATGCAGGGGGCCAACGTCCTGACTTTC. Translation: CASSMQGANVLTF.

The chain has TRBV7-9 and TRBJ1-2; 12 bases are shared with TRBD1. J was trimmed by 7 bases and V by 5 bases; bases with no gene match: 8. The CDR3 length is 15 residues. Germline lookup yields CDR1 SEHNR and CDR2 FQNEAQ (reference sequence). This CDR3 is CASSPPGQGASGYTF. The DNA for the CDR3 is TGTGCCAGCAGCCCCCCGGGACAGGGGGCTAGTGGCTACACCTTC.

This clone turned up a few times. The chain has TRBV6-6 and TRBJ2-7; perhaps TRBD1 as D (6 bases). Germline V gene lookup returns CDR1 MNHNY and CDR2 SVGAGI (reference sequence). The V gene lost 5 bases and the J gene lost 7 bases, with 24 bases spanning the gap. This CDR3 region has 16 residues. CDR3 in amino acids: CASSPRQLTGQREQYF. The CDR3 DNA sequence: TGTGCCAGCAGTCCCCGCCAACTAACAGGGCAGAGGGAGCAGTACTTC.

The chain carries TRBV10-3 and TRBJ1-1; the match to TRBD1 covers 10 bases. The CDR3 covers 15 residues. Per germline, CDR1 ENHRY and CDR2 SYGVKD. V dropped 10 bases and J dropped 5; count of bases not matched to a gene: 13. CDR3 coding DNA: TGTGCCACCGCGAGAACCGGGACAGGGGAGACTGAAGCTTTCTTT. This sequence encodes CATARTGTGETEAFF.

The chain is built from TRBV4-2 and TRBJ2-3, with D perhaps TRBD2 (5 bases). Trimming left V 1 base short and J 1 base short, with 9 bases between. The CDR3 runs 15 residues. CDR1 LGHNA and CDR2 YNFKEQ come from the germline V gene. This chain's CDR3 is CASSQVKRGTDTQYF. The CDR3 DNA is TGTGCCAGCAGCCAAGTGAAGAGGGGCACAGATACGCAGTATTTT.

The V and J genes are TRBV7-3 and TRBJ2-5, with 7 bases lining up with TRBD2. V shed 1 base, J shed 5 bases, and the junction held 7 bases outside the gene matches. Germline-derived CDR1 and CDR2 are SGHTA and FQGTGA. CDR3 size: 15 residues. DNA for the CDR3: TGTGCCAGCAGCTTAAATGGGGGAGGGGCGGAGACCCAGTACTTC. It yields the protein CASSLNGGGAETQYF.

This chain uses TRBV2 with TRBJ1-4; D may be TRBD1 (5 bases). V gave up 8 bases and J gave up 4 bases, with 8 bases separating them. The V gene's germline CDR1 is SNHLY and CDR2 FYNNEI. The CDR3 contains 12 residues. CDR3 nucleotide sequence: TGTGCCAGCGACAGTTTTAATGAAAAACTGTTTTTT. It translates to CASDSFNEKLFF.

This clone appeared a single time. The rearrangement uses TRBV7-9 and TRBJ1-1; no clear D. CDR1 SEHNR and CDR2 FQNEAQ come from the germline V gene (reference sequence). The CDR3 consists of 12 residues. The V end was cut by 2 bases, the J end by 5 bases, with 6 bases between. The CDR3 sequence is CASSLRETEAFF. DNA of the CDR3: TGTGCCAGCAGCTTAAGGGAGACTGAAGCTTTCTTT.

The V call is TRBV9, the J call TRBJ2-2; 11 positions match TRBD2. V gave up 0 bases and J gave up 4 bases; unmatched junction bases: 11. The CDR3 length is 19 residues. Germline CDR1 and CDR2: SGDLS and YYNGEE. The CDR3 is CASSVAGVAGGPGTGELFF. For the CDR3, the DNA is TGTGCCAGCAGCGTAGCTGGAGTAGCGGGGGGGCCGGGCACCGGGGAGCTGTTTTTT.

This chain joins TRBV2 and TRBJ1-5; weak D call: TRBD1 (5 bases). The CDR3 is made up of 15 amino acids. V was clipped by 8 bases and J by 7 bases, with 21 bases between them. The germline gives CDR1 SNHLY, CDR2 FYNNEI. The CDR3 region has the DNA TGTGCCAGCGGCCAGGGTTCCTTTTTGGGGCAGCCCCAGCATTTT. It yields the protein CASGQGSFLGQPQHF.